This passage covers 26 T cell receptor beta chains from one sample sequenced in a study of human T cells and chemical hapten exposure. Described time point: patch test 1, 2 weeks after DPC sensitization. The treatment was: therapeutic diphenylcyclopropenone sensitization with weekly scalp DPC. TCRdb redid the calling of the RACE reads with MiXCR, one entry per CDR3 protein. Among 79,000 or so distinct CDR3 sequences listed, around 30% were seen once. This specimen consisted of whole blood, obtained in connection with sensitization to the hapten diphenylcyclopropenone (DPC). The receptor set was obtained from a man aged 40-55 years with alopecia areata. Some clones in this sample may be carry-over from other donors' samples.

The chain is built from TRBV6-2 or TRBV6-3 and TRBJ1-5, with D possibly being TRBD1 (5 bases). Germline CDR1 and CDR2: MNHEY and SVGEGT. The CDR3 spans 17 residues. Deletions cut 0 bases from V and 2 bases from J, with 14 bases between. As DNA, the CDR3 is TGTGCCAGCAGTTACTCCGCAGGGATGGTGGGCAATCAGCCCCAGCATTTT. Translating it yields CASSYSAGMVGNQPQHF.

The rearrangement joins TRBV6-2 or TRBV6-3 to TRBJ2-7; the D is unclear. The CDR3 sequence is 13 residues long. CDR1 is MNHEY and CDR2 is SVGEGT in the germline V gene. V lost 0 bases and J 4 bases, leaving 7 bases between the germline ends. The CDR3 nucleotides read TGTGCCAGCAGTTACTCTCCGCTTTACGAGCAGTACTTC. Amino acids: CASSYSPLYEQYF.

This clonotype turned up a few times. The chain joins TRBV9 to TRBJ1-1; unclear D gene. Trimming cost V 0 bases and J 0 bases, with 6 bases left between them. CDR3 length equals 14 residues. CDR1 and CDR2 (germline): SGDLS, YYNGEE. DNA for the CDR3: TGTGCCAGCAGCGTAGGTCGGTTGAACACTGAAGCTTTCTTT. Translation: CASSVGRLNTEAFF.

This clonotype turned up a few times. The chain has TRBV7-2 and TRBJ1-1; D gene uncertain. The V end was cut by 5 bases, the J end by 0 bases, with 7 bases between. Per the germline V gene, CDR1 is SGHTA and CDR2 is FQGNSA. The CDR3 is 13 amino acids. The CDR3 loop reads CASSISLNTEAFF. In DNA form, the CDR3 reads TGTGCCAGCAGCATCAGCTTGAACACTGAAGCTTTCTTT. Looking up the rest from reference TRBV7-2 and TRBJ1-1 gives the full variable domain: GAGVSQSPSNKVTEKGKDVELRCDPISGHTALYWYRQSLGQGLEFLIYFQGNSAPDKSGLPSDRFSAERTGGSVSTLTIQRTQQEDSAVYLCASSISLNTEAFFGQGTRLTVV.

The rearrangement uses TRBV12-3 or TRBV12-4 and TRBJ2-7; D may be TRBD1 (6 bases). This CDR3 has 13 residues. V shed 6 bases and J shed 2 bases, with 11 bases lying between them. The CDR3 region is CASRARGAYEQYF. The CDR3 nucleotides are TGTGCCAGCAGGGCCAGGGGTGCCTACGAGCAGTACTTC.

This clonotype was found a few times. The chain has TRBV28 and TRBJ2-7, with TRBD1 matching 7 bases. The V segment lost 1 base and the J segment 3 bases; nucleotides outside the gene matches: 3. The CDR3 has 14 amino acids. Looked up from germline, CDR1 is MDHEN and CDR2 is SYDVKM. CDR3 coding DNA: TGTGCCAGCAGTTTATCACCAGGGGGCTACGAGCAGTACTTC. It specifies CASSLSPGGYEQYF.

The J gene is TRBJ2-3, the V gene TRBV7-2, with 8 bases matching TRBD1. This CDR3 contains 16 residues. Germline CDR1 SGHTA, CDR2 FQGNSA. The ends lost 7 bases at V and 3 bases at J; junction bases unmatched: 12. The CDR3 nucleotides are TGTGCCAGCACAACAAAGGACAGGGTAAAAACAGATACGCAGTATTTT. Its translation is CASTTKDRVKTDTQYF.

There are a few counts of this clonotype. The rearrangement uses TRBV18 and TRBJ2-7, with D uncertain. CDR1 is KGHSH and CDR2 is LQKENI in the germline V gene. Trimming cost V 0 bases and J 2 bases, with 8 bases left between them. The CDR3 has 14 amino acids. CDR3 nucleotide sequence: TGTGCCAGCTCACCACCTAGTCCCGCCTACGAGCAGTACTTC. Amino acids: CASSPPSPAYEQYF.

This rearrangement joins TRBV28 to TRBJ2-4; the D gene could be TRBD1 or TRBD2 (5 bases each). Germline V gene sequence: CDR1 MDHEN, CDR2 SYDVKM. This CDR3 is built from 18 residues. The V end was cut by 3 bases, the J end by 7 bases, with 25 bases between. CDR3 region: CASSFLGVGRVHDNIQYF. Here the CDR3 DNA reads TGTGCCAGCAGTTTTCTGGGAGTGGGGCGGGTCCACGATAACATTCAGTACTTC.

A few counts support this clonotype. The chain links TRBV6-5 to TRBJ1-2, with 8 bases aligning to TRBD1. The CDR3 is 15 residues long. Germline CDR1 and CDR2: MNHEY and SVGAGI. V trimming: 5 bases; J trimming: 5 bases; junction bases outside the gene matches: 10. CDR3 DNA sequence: TGTGCCAGCAGTCCCAGGGCAGGGGGCTGGTATGGCTACACCTTC. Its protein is CASSPRAGGWYGYTF.

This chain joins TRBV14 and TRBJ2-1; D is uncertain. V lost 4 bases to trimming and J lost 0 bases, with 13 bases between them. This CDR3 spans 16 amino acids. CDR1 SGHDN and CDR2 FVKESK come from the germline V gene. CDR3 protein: CASSPIADRSYNEQFF. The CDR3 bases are TGTGCCAGCAGCCCAATAGCAGACCGCTCCTACAATGAGCAGTTCTTC.

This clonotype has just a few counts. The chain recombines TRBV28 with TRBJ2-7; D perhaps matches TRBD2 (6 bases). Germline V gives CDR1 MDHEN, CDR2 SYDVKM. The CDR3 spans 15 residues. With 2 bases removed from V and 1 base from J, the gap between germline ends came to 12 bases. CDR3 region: CASSLKPRDSYEQYF. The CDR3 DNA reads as TGTGCCAGCAGTTTAAAACCGCGGGATTCCTACGAGCAGTACTTC.

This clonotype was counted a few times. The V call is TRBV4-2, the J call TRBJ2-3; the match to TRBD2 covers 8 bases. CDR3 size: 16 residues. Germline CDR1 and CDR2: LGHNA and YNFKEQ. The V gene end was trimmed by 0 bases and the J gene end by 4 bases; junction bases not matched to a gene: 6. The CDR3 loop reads CASSQDTSGSSDTQYF. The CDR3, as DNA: TGTGCCAGCAGCCAAGATACGAGCGGGAGTTCAGATACGCAGTATTTT.

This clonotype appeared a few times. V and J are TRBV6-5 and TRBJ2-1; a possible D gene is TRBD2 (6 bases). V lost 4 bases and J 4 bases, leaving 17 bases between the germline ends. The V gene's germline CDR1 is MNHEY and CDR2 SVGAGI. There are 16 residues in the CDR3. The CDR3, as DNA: TGTGCCAGCAGTTGGGGGACCGGGAGTTCGTACAATGAGCAGTTCTTC. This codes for CASSWGTGSSYNEQFF.

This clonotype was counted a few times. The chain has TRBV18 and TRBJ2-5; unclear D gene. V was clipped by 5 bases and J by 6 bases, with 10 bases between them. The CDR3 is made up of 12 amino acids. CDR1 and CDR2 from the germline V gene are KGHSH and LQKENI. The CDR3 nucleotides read TGTGCCAGCTCAACCTTCCTAAAGACCCAGTACTTC. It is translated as CASSTFLKTQYF.

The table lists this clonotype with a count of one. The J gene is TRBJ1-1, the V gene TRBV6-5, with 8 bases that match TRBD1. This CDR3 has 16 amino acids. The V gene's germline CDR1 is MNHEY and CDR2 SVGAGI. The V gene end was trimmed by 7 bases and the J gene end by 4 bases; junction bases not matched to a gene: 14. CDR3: CASNNGQTGEVTEAFF. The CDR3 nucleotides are TGTGCCAGCAACAATGGCCAGACAGGGGAGGTCACTGAAGCTTTCTTT.

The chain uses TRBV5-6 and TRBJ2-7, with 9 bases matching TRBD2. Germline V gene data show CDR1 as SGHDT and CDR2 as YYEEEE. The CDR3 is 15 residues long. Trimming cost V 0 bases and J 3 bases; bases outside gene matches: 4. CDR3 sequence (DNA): TGTGCCAGCAGCTTGGATCCTAGCGGGATCTACGAGCAGTACTTC. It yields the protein CASSLDPSGIYEQYF.

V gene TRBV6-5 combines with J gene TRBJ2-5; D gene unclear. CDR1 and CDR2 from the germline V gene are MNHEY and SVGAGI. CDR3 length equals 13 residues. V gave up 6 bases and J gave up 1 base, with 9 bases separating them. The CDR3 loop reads CASRRRTQETQYF. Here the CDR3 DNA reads TGTGCCAGCAGGAGACGGACCCAAGAGACCCAGTACTTC.

This chain's CDR3 is CASSSPGTGVGSLEGEQYF. CDR3 coding DNA: TGTGCCAGCAGTTCCCCCGGGACAGGGGTCGGTTCCTTGGAAGGCGAGCAGTACTTC. V gene TRBV28 combines with J gene TRBJ2-7, with 10 positions matching TRBD1. The CDR3 runs to 19 residues. Germline values: CDR1 MDHEN, CDR2 SYDVKM. After removal of 4 bases from V and 6 bases from J, the junction contained 21 bases not matched to a gene. The full variable domain, its missing parts supplied by reference TRBV28 and TRBJ2-7, is DVKVTQSSRYLVKRTGEKVFLECVQDMDHENMFWYRQDPGLGLRLIYFSYDVKMKEKGDIPEGYSVSREKKERFSLILESASTNQTSMYLCASSSPGTGVGSLEGEQYFGPGTRLTVT.

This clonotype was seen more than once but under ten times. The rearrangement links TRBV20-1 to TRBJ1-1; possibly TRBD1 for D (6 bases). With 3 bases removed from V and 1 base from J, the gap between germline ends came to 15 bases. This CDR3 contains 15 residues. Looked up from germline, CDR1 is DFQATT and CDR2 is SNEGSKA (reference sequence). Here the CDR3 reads CSASGQGRGNTEAFF. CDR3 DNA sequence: TGCAGTGCTAGTGGGCAGGGGAGGGGGAACACTGAAGCTTTCTTT.

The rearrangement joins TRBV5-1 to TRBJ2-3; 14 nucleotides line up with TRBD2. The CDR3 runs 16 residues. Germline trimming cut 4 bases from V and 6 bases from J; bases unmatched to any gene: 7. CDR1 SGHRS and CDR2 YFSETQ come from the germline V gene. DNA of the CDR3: TGCGCCAGCAGCCAGGGACTAGCGGGAGATTTGGATACGCAGTATTTT. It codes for CASSQGLAGDLDTQYF.

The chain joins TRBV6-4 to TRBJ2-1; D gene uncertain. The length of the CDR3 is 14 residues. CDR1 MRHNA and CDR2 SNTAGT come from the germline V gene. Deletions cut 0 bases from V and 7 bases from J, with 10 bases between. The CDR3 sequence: CASSDSSLPNEQFF. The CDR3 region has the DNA TGTGCCAGCAGTGACTCTTCCTTGCCGAATGAGCAGTTCTTC.

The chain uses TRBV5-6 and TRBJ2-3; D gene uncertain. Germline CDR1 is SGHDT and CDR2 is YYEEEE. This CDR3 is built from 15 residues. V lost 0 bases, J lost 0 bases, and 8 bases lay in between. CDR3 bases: TGTGCCAGCAGCTTGGGTCGCTCTAGCACAGATACGCAGTATTTT. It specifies CASSLGRSSTDTQYF.

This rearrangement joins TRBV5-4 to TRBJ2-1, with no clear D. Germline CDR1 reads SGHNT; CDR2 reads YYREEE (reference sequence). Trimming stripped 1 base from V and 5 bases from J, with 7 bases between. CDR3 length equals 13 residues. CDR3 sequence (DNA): TGTGCCAGCAGCTTGACAGTAAACAATGAGCAGTTCTTC. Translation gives CASSLTVNNEQFF.

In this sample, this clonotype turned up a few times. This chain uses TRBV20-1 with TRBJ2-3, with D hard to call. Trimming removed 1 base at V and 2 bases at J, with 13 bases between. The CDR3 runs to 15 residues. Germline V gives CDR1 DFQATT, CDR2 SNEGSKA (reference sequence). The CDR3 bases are TGCAGTGCTAGAGTAATGGAGTCTAACACAGATACGCAGTATTTT. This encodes CSARVMESNTDTQYF.

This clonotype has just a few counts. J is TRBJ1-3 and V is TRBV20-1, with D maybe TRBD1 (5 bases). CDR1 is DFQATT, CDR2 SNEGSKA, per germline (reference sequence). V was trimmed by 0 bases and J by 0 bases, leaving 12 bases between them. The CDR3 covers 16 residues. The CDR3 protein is CSARERQLISGNTIYF. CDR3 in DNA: TGCAGTGCTAGAGAGCGACAGCTGATCTCTGGAAACACCATATATTTT.